This T cell receptor beta chain was observed in a study of cytomegalovirus exposure and HLA in healthy donors. It was with 60 Vbeta and 13 Jbeta primers that the PCR ran. Sequencing was performed with immunoSEQ multiplex PCR; in TCRdb, only in-frame clones are kept and a portion is missing. The repertoire has about 160,000 clones, around 85% of them found once; the top ten carry 0.8% to 1%. The CDR3 runs to 13 residues. Per germline, CDR1 SGHRS and CDR2 YFSETQ. V was clipped by 2 bases and J by 2 bases, with 7 bases between them. The chain combines TRBV5-1 with TRBJ2-5, with D hard to call. This clonotype was obtained from a woman aged 25 to 45 in good health and CMV-seronegative. The specimen was PBMCs. The CDR3 bases are TGCGCCAGCAGCTTTTCCCCACAAGAGACCCAGTACTTC. As protein: CASSFSPQETQYF.